This T cell receptor (beta chain) was recovered during a study of blood T cells in healthy people across ages. Combining a sample-barcoded 5' primer with a J-beta primer mix, a second PCR ran for about 7 to 11 cycles. A minimum of 2.5 million CDR3-containing paired-end reads was obtained for each sample. TCRdb re-called the 5' RACE reads with MiXCR, one entry per CDR3 protein. This table has about 1.4 million distinct CDR3 sequences, 55% to 75% appearing once. This CDR3 region has 14 residues. CDR1 is ENHRY, CDR2 SYGVKD, per germline. V lost 7 bases, J lost 0 bases, and 12 bases lay in between. Each donor's blood draw was 8.5 to 10 milliliters of peripheral blood. General study points: Age advanced and TCR beta diversity per million T cells fell, roughly linearly. Leaving the PBMCs unsorted stopped any conclusive comparison of naive versus antigen-experienced cells.

As for this clonotype: Antigen unknown.

This receptor was obtained from a man younger than 35 in good health. The chain joins TRBV10-3 to TRBJ2-5; D is perhaps TRBD2 (6 bases). The specimen sequenced was blood. The CDR3 spells CAIKGRQDQETQYF. CDR3 nucleotide sequence: TGTGCCATCAAGGGGAGGCAGGACCAAGAGACCCAGTACTTC.